One sample yielded the 31 T cell receptor beta chains listed below, sequenced in a study of T-cell memory formation after mild COVID-19. A single record per CDR3 protein comes from TCRdb applying MiXCR to the 5' RACE reads. Here the sample spans 170,000 or so distinct CDR3 sequences, roughly 23% being singletons. Sample: PBMCs or a T cell subset sorted from them (not recorded which). The receptor set was obtained from an adult woman who had mild COVID-19 (a few samples of this study predate the infection). Cell type and time point are not known.

CDR3 region: CASTFGPGTEAFF. CDR3 nucleotides: TGTGCCAGTACCTTTGGCCCGGGCACTGAAGCTTTCTTT. The V call is TRBV19, the J call TRBJ1-1; no definite D call. V gave up 7 bases and J gave up 4 bases, with 13 bases separating them. Germline V gene data show CDR1 as LNHDA and CDR2 as SQIVND (reference sequence). The CDR3 covers 13 residues.

This clonotype was seen a few times. This sequence joins TRBV4-1 and TRBJ2-1, with D unresolved. This CDR3 is built from 16 residues. Trimming pared 0 bases from V and 6 bases from J, leaving 15 bases between. Germline values: CDR1 MGHRA, CDR2 YSYEKL. In DNA, the CDR3 is TGCGCCAGCAGCCAAGATGGGGTCGCGTTGATCAATGAGCAGTTCTTC. Amino acids: CASSQDGVALINEQFF.

The sample holds a few counts of this clonotype. The rearrangement uses TRBV4-1 and TRBJ2-7; the match to TRBD2 covers 11 bases. The J segment lost 5 bases and the V segment lost 4 bases, leaving 10 bases of the junction unmatched. The germline V gene encodes CDR1 MGHRA and CDR2 YSYEKL. The CDR3 length is 16 residues. The DNA of the CDR3 is TGCGCCAGCAGCCCTATGCCGACTAGCGGGGTTCACGAGCAGTACTTC. The encoded protein is CASSPMPTSGVHEQYF.

The rearrangement joins TRBV3-1 to TRBJ2-7; 10 bases align to TRBD2. CDR1 is LGHDT and CDR2 is YNNKEL in the germline V gene (reference sequence). The CDR3 contains 15 residues. J was trimmed by 3 bases and V by 10 bases; bases with no gene match: 12. CDR3 in DNA: TGTGCCACACTCGGGGTAGCGGGGGGACTCTACGAGCAGTACTTC. Protein product: CATLGVAGGLYEQYF.

The genes are TRBV24-1 and TRBJ2-7, with 7 bases that match TRBD2. Germline trimming cut 10 bases from V and 5 bases from J; bases unmatched to any gene: 10. This CDR3 has 13 residues. Germline V CDR1 and CDR2: KGHDR, SFDVKD. The CDR3 DNA is TGTGCCACGCAGGCGGCGGGAGAGAACGAGCAGTACTTC. Its protein is CATQAAGENEQYF.

This clonotype came up many times. This rearrangement joins TRBV12-3 or TRBV12-4 to TRBJ2-1, with D perhaps TRBD1 (5 bases). V gave up 5 bases and J gave up 9 bases, with 17 bases separating them. The CDR3 contains 14 residues. The CDR3 reads CASSPRVVRSEQFF. The CDR3 DNA reads TGTGCCAGCAGTCCCAGGGTAGTTAGGAGTGAGCAGTTCTTC.

This clonotype was seen more than once but under ten times. The V call is TRBV7-2, the J call TRBJ2-1, with D uncertain. The germline CDR1 and CDR2 sequences are SGHTA and FQGNSA. V lost 6 bases and J lost 9, with 12 bases in between. There are 12 residues in the CDR3. The CDR3 nucleotides are TGTGCCAGCAGTCTACCCACTCCTGAGCAGTTCTTC. It codes for CASSLPTPEQFF.

The table lists this clonotype with a few counts. The genes are TRBV24-1 and TRBJ2-1; D unresolved. V was trimmed by 10 bases and J by 4 bases, leaving 7 bases between them. The CDR3 has 11 residues. In germline, CDR1 is KGHDR, CDR2 SFDVKD. This CDR3 is CATQAYNEQFF. The CDR3 nucleotides read TGTGCCACTCAGGCATACAATGAGCAGTTCTTC.

Only a few counts were recorded for this clonotype. V usage is TRBV7-2 and J usage is TRBJ2-7, with 7 bases identical to TRBD1. With V trimmed by 4 bases and J by 1 base, 7 bases remained unmatched. This CDR3 has 15 amino acids. CDR1 SGHTA and CDR2 FQGNSA come from the germline V gene. The CDR3, as DNA: TGTGCCAGCAGCTCTGAGGGGGCACGATCCTACGAGCAGTACTTC. This translates into CASSSEGARSYEQYF.

This clonotype was counted between two and nine times. The CDR3 spells CASSVGVLAIKETQYF. CDR3 DNA: TGTGCCAGCAGCGTAGGAGTACTAGCCATCAAAGAGACCCAGTACTTC. The V and J genes are TRBV9 and TRBJ2-5, with a tentative D call TRBD2 (6 bases). CDR3 length: 16 residues. The germline V gene has CDR1 SGDLS and CDR2 YYNGEE. V was cut by 0 bases and J by 3 bases, with 15 bases left in between.

The chain uses TRBV25-1 and TRBJ2-3; D call uncertain. The V gene's germline CDR1 is MGHDK and CDR2 SYGVNS. The CDR3 has 10 amino acids. Trimming cost V 7 bases and J 3 bases, with 2 bases left between them. The chain's CDR3 is CASKTDTQYF. CDR3 coding DNA: TGTGCCAGCAAGACAGATACGCAGTATTTT.

This chain joins TRBV5-4 and TRBJ2-2; tentative D call: TRBD2 (5 bases). Germline V gene lookup returns CDR1 SGHNT and CDR2 YYREEE (reference sequence). Trimming took off 4 bases at V and 8 bases at J, with 12 bases between the two ends. The CDR3 covers 13 residues. The CDR3 DNA reads TGTGCCAGCAGCGACGGACTCGCTGGGGAGCTGTTTTTT. It specifies CASSDGLAGELFF.

This clonotype was recorded a few times. This chain uses TRBV19 with TRBJ2-3, with no clear D. Trimming pared 5 bases from V and 2 bases from J, leaving 11 bases between. The CDR3 has 14 residues. Looked up from germline, CDR1 is LNHDA and CDR2 is SQIVND (reference sequence). CDR3 sequence: CASSETVLTDTQYF. The DNA of the CDR3 is TGTGCCAGTAGTGAAACTGTCCTCACAGATACGCAGTATTTT.

The V call is TRBV4-2, the J call TRBJ2-7; no definite D call. Between the trimmed V and J ends, which lost 0 bases and 3 bases, there was a span of 12 bases. CDR3 length: 15 amino acids. Germline CDR1 and CDR2: LGHNA and YNFKEQ. In DNA form, the CDR3 reads TGTGCCAGCAGCCAAGATCGAGCCAGAAACTACGAGCAGTACTTC. It is translated as CASSQDRARNYEQYF.

This chain uses TRBV7-9 with TRBJ2-3; the D is unclear. The CDR3 totals 13 residues. Germline CDR1 reads SEHNR; CDR2 reads FQNEAQ (reference sequence). V shed 5 bases and J shed 4 bases, with 10 bases lying between them. The CDR3: CASSPPAADTQYF. In DNA, the CDR3 is TGTGCCAGCAGCCCTCCCGCGGCAGATACGCAGTATTTT.

The rearrangement links TRBV5-1 to TRBJ2-1; D is unresolved. V gave up 0 bases and J gave up 0 bases, with 10 bases separating them. The CDR3 has 16 amino acids. Germline V lookup: CDR1 SGHRS, CDR2 YFSETQ. The CDR3 region is CASSLDGSYSYNEQFF. In nucleotides, the CDR3 is TGCGCCAGCAGCTTGGACGGAAGCTACTCCTACAATGAGCAGTTCTTC.

The table lists this clonotype with a few counts. J is TRBJ1-5 and V is TRBV6-6; 8 bases fit TRBD1. CDR3 length: 16 amino acids. Germline loops: CDR1 MNHNY, CDR2 SVGAGI (reference sequence). V shed 6 bases and J 6 bases; nucleotides not matched to a gene: 13. In DNA, the CDR3 is TGTGCCAGCAGGAATCGACAGGGGCGAGAAGGTCAGCCCCAGCATTTT. Encoded protein: CASRNRQGREGQPQHF.

The gene calls are TRBV21-1 and TRBJ2-7; no check of the table's D call, TRBD1, against the DNA was made. TRBV21-1 is described as a pseudogene. The CDR3 has 15 residues. CDR3 coding DNA: TGTGCCAGCAGCCCTCCAAGGGACACCCCCAACGAGCAGTACTTC. Amino acids: CASSPPRDTPNEQYF.

This clonotype was observed a few times. The chain carries TRBV5-4 and TRBJ2-3; D may be TRBD1 or TRBD2 (5 bases each). Trimming took off 4 bases at V and 4 bases at J, with 19 bases between the two ends. CDR1 SGHNT and CDR2 YYREEE come from the germline V gene (reference sequence). This CDR3 is built from 16 residues. Here the CDR3 DNA reads TGTGCCAGCAGCATCAGGACACTTCAGGGAGCAGATACGCAGTATTTT. It encodes CASSIRTLQGADTQYF.

This chain joins TRBV15 and TRBJ1-1, with 7 bases matching TRBD1. V shed 5 bases and J 1 base; nucleotides not matched to a gene: 4. CDR1 and CDR2 (germline): LNHNV, YYDKDF (reference sequence). There are 14 residues in the CDR3. The CDR3 bases are TGTGCCACCAGCCTGGACAGGACGAACACTGAAGCTTTCTTT. As protein: CATSLDRTNTEAFF.

The chain combines TRBV9 with TRBJ1-2; the D gene is possibly TRBD1 (5 bases). The length of the CDR3 is 16 residues. CDR1 is SGDLS and CDR2 is YYNGEE in the germline V gene. The V gene lost 4 bases and the J gene lost 1 base, with 17 bases spanning the gap. CDR3 residues: CASSPIQGGNNYGYTF. CDR3 nucleotides: TGTGCCAGCAGCCCTATCCAGGGTGGGAATAACTATGGCTACACCTTC.

Worth noting for this clonotype: One junction end disagrees with the germline gene, perhaps due to a read error. The rearrangement uses TRBV14 and TRBJ1-1; D not resolved. The CDR3 contains 13 residues. Germline V lookup: CDR1 SGHDN, CDR2 FVKESK. CDR3 loop: CASSNKLVREALF. CDR3 bases: TGTGCCAGCAGCAACAAACTGGTTCGTGAAGCTCTCTTT.

The genes are TRBV20-1 and TRBJ2-7; 7 positions agree with TRBD2. Germline CDR1 reads DFQATT; CDR2 reads SNEGSKA (reference sequence). The CDR3 is 13 amino acids. With 6 bases clipped from V and 4 bases from J, the junction kept 9 bases outside the gene matches. CDR3 DNA: TGCAGTGCCCGAGGGAGGGAGCGATACGAGCAGTACTTC. Translation: CSARGRERYEQYF.

V gene TRBV19 combines with J gene TRBJ1-2; D is ambiguous. Trimming pared 3 bases from V and 2 bases from J, leaving 16 bases between. The CDR3 is 16 residues long. The germline V gene encodes CDR1 LNHDA and CDR2 SQIVND (reference sequence). The CDR3: CASSISPPDLNYGYTF. CDR3 sequence (DNA): TGTGCCAGTAGTATCTCGCCTCCAGATCTAAACTATGGCTACACCTTC.

The V and J genes are TRBV12-3 or TRBV12-4 and TRBJ2-4; 7 bases match TRBD1. This CDR3 comprises 14 residues. The junction had 10 bases not matched to a gene; V was cut back by 5 bases and J by 9 bases. CDR3: CASSGGQFLGIQYF. CDR3 nucleotides: TGTGCCAGCAGTGGGGGACAGTTCCTTGGCATTCAGTACTTC.

The V gene is TRBV5-6, the J gene TRBJ1-2; D remains unclear. V shed 4 bases and J shed 4 bases, with 20 bases lying between them. This CDR3 spans 16 amino acids. CDR1 is SGHDT and CDR2 is YYEEEE in the germline V gene. The CDR3 is CASSPIGREGFYGYTF. The CDR3 DNA sequence: TGTGCCAGCAGCCCTATTGGGCGGGAAGGATTCTATGGCTACACCTTC.

This clonotype appeared a few times. This chain joins TRBV24-1 and TRBJ2-3, with 7 bases aligning to TRBD1. CDR3 length equals 19 residues. After removal of 2 bases from V and 3 bases from J, the junction contained 16 bases not matched to a gene. The germline CDR1 and CDR2 sequences are KGHDR and SFDVKD. The CDR3 region has the DNA TGTGCCACCAGTGATTCTGGCACGGGACGACAGGGTATAACAGATACGCAGTATTTT. Translation: CATSDSGTGRQGITDTQYF.

This clonotype has more than one count but fewer than ten. The V call is TRBV4-3, the J call TRBJ2-7; possible D gene TRBD2, 6 bases. The V end was cut by 1 base, the J end by 1 base, with 11 bases between. CDR3 length: 15 amino acids. Germline V lookup: CDR1 LGHNA, CDR2 YSLEER. The CDR3 is CASSQGSGDSYEQYF. The CDR3 nucleotides read TGCGCCAGCAGCCAAGGGTCGGGGGATTCCTACGAGCAGTACTTC.

The rearrangement links TRBV4-1 to TRBJ2-3; D not resolved. Germline assignment: CDR1 MGHRA and CDR2 YSYEKL. The ends were cut back, 0 bases at V and 2 bases at J, with 3 bases in the middle. The CDR3 is made up of 13 amino acids. As DNA, the CDR3 is TGCGCCAGCAGCCAAGATCACACAGATACGCAGTATTTT. The encoded protein is CASSQDHTDTQYF.

The J gene is TRBJ2-7, the V gene TRBV7-2; D might be TRBD2 (6 bases). V lost 5 bases to trimming and J lost 4 bases, with 18 bases between them. Germline CDR1 SGHTA, CDR2 FQGNSA. The CDR3 covers 15 residues. CDR3 nucleotide sequence: TGTGCCAGCAGCACCCCCGGGGCGGGGAAGTACGAGCAGTACTTC. The encoded protein is CASSTPGAGKYEQYF. Full variable domain (missing parts from reference TRBV7-2 and TRBJ2-7): GAGVSQSPSNKVTEKGKDVELRCDPISGHTALYWYRQSLGQGLEFLIYFQGNSAPDKSGLPSDRFSAERTGGSVSTLTIQRTQQEDSAVYLCASSTPGAGKYEQYFGPGTRLTVT.

The V call is TRBV20-1, the J call TRBJ1-5, with unresolved D. Germline V gene lookup returns CDR1 DFQATT and CDR2 SNEGSKA (reference sequence). This CDR3 comprises 15 residues. Trimming pared 6 bases from V and 0 bases from J, leaving 15 bases between. The CDR3 DNA reads as TGCAGTGCCGAGACGCGACAATATAGCAATCAGCCCCAGCATTTT. This sequence encodes CSAETRQYSNQPQHF.